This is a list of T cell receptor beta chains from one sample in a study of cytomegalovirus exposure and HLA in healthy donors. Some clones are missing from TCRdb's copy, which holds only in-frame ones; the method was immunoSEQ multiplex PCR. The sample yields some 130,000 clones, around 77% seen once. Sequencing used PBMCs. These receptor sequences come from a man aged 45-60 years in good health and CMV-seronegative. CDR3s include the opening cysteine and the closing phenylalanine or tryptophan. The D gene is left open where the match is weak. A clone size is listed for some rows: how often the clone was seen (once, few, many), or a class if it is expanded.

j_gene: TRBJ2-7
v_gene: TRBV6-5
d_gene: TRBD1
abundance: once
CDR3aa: CASSRDSVSYEQYF
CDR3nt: TGTGCCAGCAGCCGGGACAGCGTCTCCTACGAGCAGTACTTC

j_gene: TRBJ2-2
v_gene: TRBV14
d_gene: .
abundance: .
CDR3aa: CASSQTPGVAGELFF
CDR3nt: TGTGCCAGCAGCCAGACCCCGGGAGTAGCCGGGGAGCTGTTTTTT

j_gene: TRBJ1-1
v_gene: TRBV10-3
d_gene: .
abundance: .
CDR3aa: CAISGGGVLTEAFF
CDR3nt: TGTGCCATCAGTGGGGGGGGCGTTTTGACTGAAGCTTTCTTT

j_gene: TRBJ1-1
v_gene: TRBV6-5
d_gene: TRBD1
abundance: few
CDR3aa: CASSYSQGWTEAFF
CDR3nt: TGTGCCAGCAGTTACTCACAGGGGTGGACTGAAGCTTTCTTT

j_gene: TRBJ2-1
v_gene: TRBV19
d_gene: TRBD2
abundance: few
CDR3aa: CASSSWGLAGVNEQFF
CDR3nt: TGTGCCAGTAGTTCATGGGGACTAGCGGGAGTGAATGAGCAGTTCTTC

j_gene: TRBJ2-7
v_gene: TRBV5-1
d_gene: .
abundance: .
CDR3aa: CASSLQGSYEQYF
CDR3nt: TGCGCCAGCAGCTTACAGGGTTCCTACGAGCAGTACTTC

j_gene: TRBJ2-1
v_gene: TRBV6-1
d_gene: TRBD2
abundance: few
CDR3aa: CASTAGGYEQFF
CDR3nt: TGTGCCAGCACAGCGGGAGGGTATGAGCAGTTCTTC

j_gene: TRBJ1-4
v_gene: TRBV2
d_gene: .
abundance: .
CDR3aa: CASSEGQGIRTNEKLFF
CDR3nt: TGTGCCAGCAGTGAAGGGCAGGGGATAAGAACTAATGAAAAACTGTTTTTT

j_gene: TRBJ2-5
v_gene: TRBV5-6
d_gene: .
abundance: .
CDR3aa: CASSFYRGGTQYF
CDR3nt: TGTGCCAGCAGCTTCTACAGGGGAGGGACCCAGTACTTC

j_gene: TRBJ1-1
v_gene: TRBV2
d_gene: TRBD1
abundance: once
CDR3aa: CASRGQGYTEAFF
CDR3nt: TGTGCCAGCAGAGGACAGGGGTACACTGAAGCTTTCTTT

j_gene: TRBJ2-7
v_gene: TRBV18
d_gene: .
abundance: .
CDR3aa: CASSGAGSYEQYF
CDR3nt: TGTGCCAGCTCCGGAGCGGGCTCCTACGAGCAGTACTTC

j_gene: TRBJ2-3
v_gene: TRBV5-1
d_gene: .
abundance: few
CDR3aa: CASTPLGGTDTQYF
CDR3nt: TGCGCCAGCACGCCGTTGGGGGGAACAGATACGCAGTATTTT

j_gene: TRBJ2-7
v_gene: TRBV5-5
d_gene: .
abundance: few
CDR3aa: CASSLTSLYEQYF
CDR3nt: TGTGCCAGCAGCTTGACTAGCCTCTACGAGCAGTACTTC

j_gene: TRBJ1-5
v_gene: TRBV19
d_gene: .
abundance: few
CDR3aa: CASSLLADSNQPQHF
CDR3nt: TGTGCCAGTAGCCTACTAGCCGATAGCAATCAGCCCCAGCATTTT

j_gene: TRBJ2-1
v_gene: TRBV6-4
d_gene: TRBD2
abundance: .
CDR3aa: CASSREESSYNEQFF
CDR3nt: TGTGCCAGCAGCCGGGAGGAGAGCTCCTACAATGAGCAGTTCTTC

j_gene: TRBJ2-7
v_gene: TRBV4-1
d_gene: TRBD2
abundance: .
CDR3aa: CASSRGLALYEQYF
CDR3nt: TGCGCCAGCAGCCGCGGACTAGCTCTTTACGAGCAGTACTTC

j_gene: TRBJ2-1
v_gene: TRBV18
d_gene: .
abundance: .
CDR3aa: CASSPGILGGRSSYNEQFF
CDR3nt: TGTGCCAGCTCACCCGGGATACTAGGCGGAAGGAGCTCCTACAATGAGCAGTTCTTC

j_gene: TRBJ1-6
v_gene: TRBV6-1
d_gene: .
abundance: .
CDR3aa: CASSAGPYNSPLHF
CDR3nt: TGTGCCAGCAGTGCAGGCCCATATAATTCACCCCTCCACTTT

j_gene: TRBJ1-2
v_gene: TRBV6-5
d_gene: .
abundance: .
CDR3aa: CASSYAASEVYGYTF
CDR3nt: TGTGCCAGCAGTTACGCGGCATCCGAGGTCTATGGCTACACCTTC

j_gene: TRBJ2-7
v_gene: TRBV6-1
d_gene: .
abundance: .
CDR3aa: CASSAEQGTYEQYF
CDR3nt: TGTGCCAGCAGTGCAGAACAGGGCACCTACGAGCAGTACTTC

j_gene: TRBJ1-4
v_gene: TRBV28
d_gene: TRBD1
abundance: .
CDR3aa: CASGTGGANLEKLFF
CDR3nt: TGTGCCAGCGGGACAGGGGGCGCGAATCTCGAAAAACTGTTTTTT

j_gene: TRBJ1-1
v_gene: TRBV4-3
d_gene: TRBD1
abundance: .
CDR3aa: CASSQDLVDRTHTEAFF
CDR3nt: TGCGCCAGCAGCCAAGATTTGGTGGACAGGACCCACACTGAAGCTTTCTTT

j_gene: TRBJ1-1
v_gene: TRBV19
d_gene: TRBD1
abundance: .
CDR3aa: CASSIIPGQGNTEAFF
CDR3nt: TGTGCCAGTAGTATAATACCGGGACAGGGGAACACTGAAGCTTTCTTT

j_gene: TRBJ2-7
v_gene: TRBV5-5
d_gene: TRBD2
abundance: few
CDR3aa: CASSPLAGASYEQYF
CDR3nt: TGTGCCAGCAGCCCATTAGCGGGAGCCTCCTACGAGCAGTACTTC

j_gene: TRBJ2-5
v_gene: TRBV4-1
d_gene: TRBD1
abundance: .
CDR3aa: CASSQGTTGGWETQYF
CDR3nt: TGCGCCAGCAGCCAAGGAACAACAGGGGGCTGGGAGACCCAGTACTTC

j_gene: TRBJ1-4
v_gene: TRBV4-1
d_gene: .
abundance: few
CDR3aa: CASSQGGYRETNEKLFF
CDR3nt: TGCGCCAGCAGCCAAGGAGGGTACCGAGAGACTAATGAAAAACTGTTTTTT

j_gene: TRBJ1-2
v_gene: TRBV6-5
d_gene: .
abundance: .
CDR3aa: CASSRSLNYGYTF
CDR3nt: TGTGCCAGCAGTCGATCACTGAACTATGGCTACACCTTC

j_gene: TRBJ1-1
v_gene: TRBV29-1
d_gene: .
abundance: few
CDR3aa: CSVDPQGTLNHFF
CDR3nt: TGCAGCGTAGACCCTCAGGGAACACTGAACCATTTCTTT

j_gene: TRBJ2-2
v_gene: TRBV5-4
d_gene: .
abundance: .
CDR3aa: CASSPAGVNTGELFF
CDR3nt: TGTGCCAGCAGCCCCGCGGGTGTGAACACCGGGGAGCTGTTTTTT

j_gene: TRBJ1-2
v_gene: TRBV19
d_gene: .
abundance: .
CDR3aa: CASSGVGIGGYTF
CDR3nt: TGTGCCAGCTCAGGGGTCGGGATTGGAGGCTACACCTTC

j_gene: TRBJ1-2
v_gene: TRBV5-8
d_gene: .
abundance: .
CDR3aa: CASSLAGTINYGYTF
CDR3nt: TGTGCCAGCAGCTTGGCCGGTACTATTAACTATGGCTACACCTTC

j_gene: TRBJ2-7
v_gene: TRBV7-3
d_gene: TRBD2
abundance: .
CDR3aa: CASSLRGLAQDEQYF
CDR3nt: TGTGCCAGCAGCTTACGAGGACTAGCCCAAGACGAGCAGTACTTC

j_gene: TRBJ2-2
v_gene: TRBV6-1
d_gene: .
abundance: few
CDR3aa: CASSILPGNTGELFF
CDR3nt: TGTGCCAGCAGTATTCTTCCAGGGAACACCGGGGAGCTGTTTTTT

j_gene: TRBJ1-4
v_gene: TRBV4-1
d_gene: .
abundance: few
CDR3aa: CASSRGQPEKLFF
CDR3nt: TGCGCCAGCAGCCGTGGACAGCCTGAAAAACTGTTTTTT

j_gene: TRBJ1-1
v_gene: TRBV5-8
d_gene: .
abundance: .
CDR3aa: CASSPPNRVAEAFF
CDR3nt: TGTGCCAGCAGCCCGCCCAATCGGGTCGCTGAAGCTTTCTTT

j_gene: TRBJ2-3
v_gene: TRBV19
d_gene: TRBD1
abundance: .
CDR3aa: CASSPAGGVDTQYF
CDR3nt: TGTGCCAGTAGCCCCGCAGGGGGCGTAGATACGCAGTATTTT

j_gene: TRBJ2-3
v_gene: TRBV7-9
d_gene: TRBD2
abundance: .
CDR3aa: CASAGEKLAVSTDTQYF
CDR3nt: TGTGCCAGCGCTGGGGAGAAACTAGCGGTTAGCACAGATACGCAGTATTTT

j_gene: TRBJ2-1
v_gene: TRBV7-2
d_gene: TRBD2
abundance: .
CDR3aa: CASSLAWLAGNEQFF
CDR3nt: TGTGCCAGCAGCTTAGCGTGGCTAGCGGGGAATGAGCAGTTCTTC

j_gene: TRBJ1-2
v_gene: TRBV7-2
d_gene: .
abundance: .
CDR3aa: CASSSTQGPYGYTF
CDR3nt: TGTGCCAGCAGCTCAACACAGGGTCCCTATGGCTACACCTTC

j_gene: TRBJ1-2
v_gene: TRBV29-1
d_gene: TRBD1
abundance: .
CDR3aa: CSVGDRASYTF
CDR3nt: TGCAGCGTAGGGGACAGGGCTAGCTACACCTTC

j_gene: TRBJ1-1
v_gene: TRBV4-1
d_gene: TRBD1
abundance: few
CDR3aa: CASSLSHGTGELTEAFF
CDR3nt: TGCGCCAGCAGCCTCTCCCACGGGACAGGGGAGTTGACTGAAGCTTTCTTT

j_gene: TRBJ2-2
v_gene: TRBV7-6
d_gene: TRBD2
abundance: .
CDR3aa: CASSPGLAGGDTGELFF
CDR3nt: TGTGCCAGCAGCCCGGGACTAGCGGGAGGGGACACCGGGGAGCTGTTTTTT

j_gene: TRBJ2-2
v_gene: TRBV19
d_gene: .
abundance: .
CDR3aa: CASRTGSGELFF
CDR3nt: TGTGCCAGTAGAACAGGGTCCGGGGAGCTGTTTTTT

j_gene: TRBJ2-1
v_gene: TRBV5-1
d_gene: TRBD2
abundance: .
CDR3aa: CASSLTSGRILNEQFF
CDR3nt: TGCGCCAGCAGCTTGACTAGCGGGAGAATACTAAATGAGCAGTTCTTC

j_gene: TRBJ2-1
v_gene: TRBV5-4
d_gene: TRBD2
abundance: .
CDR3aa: CASSTTSGSYNEQFF
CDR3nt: TGTGCCAGCAGTACGACTAGCGGGAGCTACAATGAGCAGTTCTTC

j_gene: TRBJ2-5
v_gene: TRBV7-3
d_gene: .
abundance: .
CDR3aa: CASSLQEGGETQYF
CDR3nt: TGTGCCAGCAGCTTACAGGAGGGCGGAGAGACCCAGTACTTC

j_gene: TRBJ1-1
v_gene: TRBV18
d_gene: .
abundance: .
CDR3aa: CASLRPRTEAFF
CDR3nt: TGTGCCAGCTTACGCCCCCGGACTGAAGCTTTCTTT

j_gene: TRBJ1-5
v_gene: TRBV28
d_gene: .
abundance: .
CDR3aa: CASGRVIDQPQHF
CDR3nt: TGTGCCAGCGGGAGGGTCATCGATCAGCCCCAGCATTTT

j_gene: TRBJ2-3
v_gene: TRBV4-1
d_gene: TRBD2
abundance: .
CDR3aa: CASSYTSGLTDTQYF
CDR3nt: TGCGCCAGCAGCTACACTAGCGGGTTAACAGATACGCAGTATTTT